One sample yielded the 21 T cell receptor beta chains listed below, sequenced in a study of control samples from healthy donors and cancer patients. Assay: immunoSEQ multiplex PCR; the TCRdb copy retains only in-frame clones and omits some. Of 4,500 to 7,000 clones in the sample, almost 85% are singletons; the top ten hold 7.1%. Sequencing used formalin-fixed, paraffin-embedded tissue. These TCRs come from a female donor with lung cancer.

The chain is built from TRBV5-6 and TRBJ2-1; D might be TRBD2 (5 bases). The germline V and J ends were trimmed by 0 bases and 5 bases, with 9 bases remaining between them. Germline V gene lookup returns CDR1 SGHDT and CDR2 YYEEEE. CDR3 length: 14 amino acids. The CDR3 reads CASSLGFGDNEQFF. The CDR3 region has the DNA TGTGCCAGCAGCTTGGGGTTCGGGGACAATGAGCAGTTCTTC.

Details on this clone: An end of the junction differs from the germline gene, which may be a read error. The V gene is TRBV27, the J gene TRBJ2-7; 11 bases line up with TRBD1. CDR3 length: 15 amino acids. The V gene's germline CDR1 is MNHEY and CDR2 SMNVEV (reference sequence). The CDR3 sequence: CANSSLGQGGYEQYF. As DNA, the CDR3 is TGTGCCAACAGTTCATTGGGACAGGGGGGGTACGAGCAGTACTTC.

This chain connects TRBV12-5 to TRBJ2-1; perhaps D is TRBD1 or TRBD2 (5 bases each). Trimming removed 6 bases at V and 0 bases at J, with 9 bases between. CDR3 length: 14 residues. Germline CDR1 and CDR2: LGHNT and FRNRAP. The CDR3 loop reads CASGGPNSYNEQFF. CDR3 nucleotides: TGTGCTAGTGGGGGACCGAACTCCTACAATGAGCAGTTCTTC.

This chain connects TRBV28 to TRBJ2-7; D unclear. This CDR3 contains 11 residues. The V gene's germline CDR1 is MDHEN and CDR2 SYDVKM. V shed 7 bases and J shed 10 bases, with 14 bases lying between them. CDR3 loop: CASMSGPFQYF. CDR3 nucleotides: TGTGCCAGCATGTCAGGCCCTTTCCAGTACTTC.

The rearrangement uses TRBV9 and TRBJ1-1; 9 bases agree with TRBD1. Germline V lookup: CDR1 SGDLS, CDR2 YYNGEE. J was trimmed by 7 bases and V by 0 bases; bases with no gene match: 10. This CDR3 is built from 16 residues. The CDR3 here is CASSVEGRTGAFEAFF. The DNA for the CDR3 is TGTGCCAGCAGCGTAGAGGGCAGGACAGGGGCATTTGAAGCTTTCTTT.

V is TRBV7-9 and J is TRBJ1-1; D is unclear. The germline CDR1 and CDR2 sequences are SEHNR and FQNEAQ (reference sequence). Trimming took off 1 base at V and 6 bases at J, with 12 bases between the two ends. The CDR3 loop spans 14 amino acids. The chain's CDR3 is CASSLVEGLAEAFF. DNA for the CDR3: TGTGCCAGCAGCTTAGTGGAGGGTTTGGCTGAAGCTTTCTTT. The full variable domain, completed using reference TRBV7-9 and TRBJ1-1, is DTGVSQNPRHKITKRGQNVTFRCDPISEHNRLYWYRQTLGQGPEFLTYFQNEAQLEKSRLLSDRFSAERPKGSFSTLEIQRTEQGDSAMYLCASSLVEGLAEAFFGQGTRLTVV.

The rearrangement links TRBV5-6 to TRBJ2-1, with TRBD2 matching over 7 bases. From germline, CDR1 is SGHDT and CDR2 YYEEEE. This CDR3 is 13 amino acids long. V gave up 1 base and J gave up 6 bases; unmatched junction bases: 1. The CDR3 here is CASSLTSANEQFF. CDR3 sequence (DNA): TGTGCCAGCAGCTTGACTAGCGCCAATGAGCAGTTCTTC.

This chain links TRBV6-4 with TRBJ2-1; no firm D call. The CDR3 runs to 13 residues. The V end was cut by 0 bases, the J end by 8 bases, with 8 bases between. Germline V gene data show CDR1 as MRHNA and CDR2 as SNTAGT. Written as DNA, the CDR3 is TGTGCCAGCAGTGACTCGAGTCAGGATGAGCAGTTCTTC. This sequence encodes CASSDSSQDEQFF.

The V gene is TRBV7-8, the J gene TRBJ2-2; weak D call: TRBD2 (6 bases). Germline CDR1 reads SGHVS; CDR2 reads FQNEAQ. This CDR3 contains 18 residues. Trimming shortened V by 5 bases and J by 5 bases, and 24 bases separated the two germline ends. CDR3: CASSLTGLDFAGTGELFF. The CDR3 DNA is TGTGCCAGCAGCCTAACGGGACTCGACTTTGCGGGAACCGGGGAGCTGTTTTTT.

The CDR3 nucleotides read TGTGCCAGCAGCCAAGAGGGAAAGTCACGGAACTATGGCTACACCTTC. This gives the protein CASSQEGKSRNYGYTF. The chain carries TRBV3-1 (or the pseudogene TRBV3-2) and TRBJ1-2; no definite D call. Trimming pared 0 bases from V and 2 bases from J, leaving 13 bases between. Germline-derived CDR1 and CDR2 are LGHDT and YNNKEL (reference sequence). The CDR3 is 16 amino acids.

V and J are TRBV6-5 and TRBJ1-2; no clear D gene. The CDR3 loop spans 13 amino acids. Trimming removed 5 bases from V and 2 bases from J, with 9 bases in between. From germline, CDR1 is MNHEY and CDR2 SVGAGI. The CDR3: CASSRAANYGYTF. In DNA, the CDR3 is TGTGCCAGCAGTCGAGCAGCCAACTATGGCTACACCTTC.

The rearrangement links TRBV6-5 to TRBJ1-3; no definite D call. CDR3 length: 13 residues. Between the trimmed V and J ends, which lost 6 bases and 0 bases, there was a span of 6 bases. Looked up from germline, CDR1 is MNHEY and CDR2 is SVGAGI. CDR3 region: CASRGSSGNTIYF. The CDR3 DNA sequence: TGTGCCAGCAGGGGGTCCTCTGGAAACACCATATATTTT.

This chain connects TRBV18 to TRBJ1-2; TRBD1 aligns across 10 bases. The ends lost 6 bases at V and 8 bases at J; junction bases unmatched: 9. Germline CDR1 reads KGHSH; CDR2 reads LQKENI. This CDR3 has 14 residues. CDR3 sequence (DNA): TGTGCCAGCTCTCCATTCGGGACAGGGGAAGGCTACACCTTC. As protein: CASSPFGTGEGYTF.

This clone occurred once. A much larger clone differs from this one at a single base, so this may be a read error. The CDR3 is CVSSLGTAMNTEAFF. As DNA, the CDR3 is TGTGTCAGCAGCTTGGGGACAGCCATGAACACTGAAGCTTTCTTT. The V gene is TRBV5-6, the J gene TRBJ1-1; 7 bases align to TRBD1. Looked up from germline, CDR1 is SGHDT and CDR2 is YYEEEE. This CDR3 has 15 amino acids. Looking up the rest from reference TRBV5-6 and TRBJ1-1 gives the full variable domain: DAGVTQSPTHLIKTRGQQVTLRCSPKSGHDTVSWYQQALGQGPQFIFQYYEEEERQRGNFPDRFSGHQFPNYSSELNVNALLLGDSALYLCVSSLGTAMNTEAFFGQGTRLTVV.

V gene TRBV18 combines with J gene TRBJ2-4; 8 bases fit TRBD2. The CDR3 totals 14 residues. V lost 8 bases to trimming and J lost 2 bases; unmatched junction nucleotides: 5. Germline V gene lookup returns CDR1 KGHSH and CDR2 LQKENI. CDR3 coding DNA: TGTGCCAGCCATCGGGGGGGGACCAAAAACATTCAGTACTTC. Its protein product is CASHRGGTKNIQYF. Supplemented by reference TRBV18 and TRBJ2-4, the full variable domain reads NAGVMQNPRHLVRRRGQEARLRCSPMKGHSHVYWYRQLPEEGLKFMVYLQKENIIDESGMPKERFSAEFPKEGPSILRIQQVVRGDSAAYFCASHRGGTKNIQYFGAGTRLSVL.

The V call is TRBV5-6, the J call TRBJ2-6, with a weak D call TRBD1 (5 bases). V lost 1 base and J lost 0, with 14 bases in between. This CDR3 region has 18 residues. Germline CDR1 and CDR2: SGHDT and YYEEEE. The CDR3 reads CASSLFQGLASGANVLTF. The DNA of the CDR3 is TGTGCCAGCAGCTTGTTCCAGGGATTAGCCTCTGGGGCCAACGTCCTGACTTTC. The whole variable domain, filled in from reference TRBV5-6 and TRBJ2-6, reads DAGVTQSPTHLIKTRGQQVTLRCSPKSGHDTVSWYQQALGQGPQFIFQYYEEEERQRGNFPDRFSGHQFPNYSSELNVNALLLGDSALYLCASSLFQGLASGANVLTFGAGSRLTVL.

This chain joins TRBV5-1 and TRBJ2-1; TRBD1 aligns across 9 bases. Germline trimming cut 4 bases from V and 4 bases from J; bases unmatched to any gene: 6. In germline, CDR1 is SGHRS, CDR2 YFSETQ. The CDR3 consists of 15 residues. The CDR3 region is CASSEAGTGYNEQFF. Written as DNA, the CDR3 is TGCGCCAGCAGCGAAGCCGGGACAGGGTACAATGAGCAGTTCTTC.

The V call is TRBV2, the J call TRBJ1-2; 8 nucleotides line up with TRBD1. The V gene's germline CDR1 is SNHLY and CDR2 FYNNEI. V lost 4 bases and J lost 7; bases outside the gene matches: 11. The length of the CDR3 is 15 residues. CDR3 sequence reads: CASSGEFGQGGGYTF. In DNA form, the CDR3 reads TGTGCCAGCAGTGGAGAGTTTGGACAGGGAGGTGGCTACACCTTC.

The CDR3 here is CASSLRRGGTQYF. CDR3 nucleotides: TGTGCCAGCAGTTTACGTCGGGGAGGGACCCAGTACTTC. V usage is TRBV12-3 or TRBV12-4 and J usage is TRBJ2-5; possible D gene TRBD2, 6 bases. The ends were cut back, 2 bases at V and 7 bases at J, with 11 bases in the middle. This CDR3 comprises 13 residues.

The rearrangement links TRBV29-1 to TRBJ1-5; D possibly corresponds to TRBD1 (6 bases). Germline lookup yields CDR1 SQVTM and CDR2 ANQGSEA. Trimming removed 4 bases from V and 6 bases from J, with 13 bases in between. CDR3 size: 13 residues. As DNA, the CDR3 is TGCAGCGTTGCTACTGGGACATCTCAGCCCCAGCATTTT. Its translation: CSVATGTSQPQHF.

CDR3 in amino acids: CASSLGVTGGTIYF. In DNA form, the CDR3 reads TGTGCCAGCAGCCTAGGAGTTACTGGAGGCACCATATATTTT. J is TRBJ1-3 and V is TRBV7-9; D unresolved. This CDR3 region has 14 residues. The V and J ends lost 5 bases and 9 bases respectively, with 17 bases between them. The germline gives CDR1 SEHNR, CDR2 FQNEAQ (reference sequence). Full variable domain (remainder filled in from reference TRBV7-9 and TRBJ1-3): DTGVSQNPRHKITKRGQNVTFRCDPISEHNRLYWYRQTLGQGPEFLTYFQNEAQLEKSRLLSDRFSAERPKGSFSTLEIQRTEQGDSAMYLCASSLGVTGGTIYFGEGSWLTVV.